In its sample, the clone carrying this TCR beta chain was seen a few times. Its antigen remains unknown. Treatment denoted: approximately 9-day PBMC culture with coronavirus spike peptide pools or control peptides (ViraFEST assay). ViraFEST grew antigen-specific T cells using peptide pools, then sequenced TCRs. This sample was taken from a study of vaccination and CD4 T cells after COVID-19. At the level of the study: Cells were stimulated with overlapping spike peptide pools from SARS-CoV-2, HCoV-NL63, HCoV-OC43 and HCoV-229E.

With the Oncomine TCR Beta short-read assay, DNA from cultured CD4+ T cells was sequenced. TCRdb processed the PCR reads anew with MiXCR; each CDR3 protein has one entry. The sample lists roughly 4,700 distinct CDR3 sequences; around three quarters were seen once. V was clipped by 6 bases and J by 6 bases, with 14 bases between them. Germline V gene lookup returns CDR1 MNHNS and CDR2 SASEGT. The CDR3 is 13 amino acids. The origin of this receptor is a human donor who had recovered from COVID-19. The rearrangement uses TRBV6-1 and TRBJ1-1; D is uncertain. Sequenced material: CD4+ T cells from blood, cultured in vitro. The CDR3 spells CASSSRRLSEAFF. The CDR3 DNA follows: TGTGCCAGCAGCTCCCGCAGGCTCTCTGAAGCTTTCTTT.